The 14 T cell receptor beta chains below were found in one sample sequenced in a study of blood T cell repertoires in COVID-19. The protocol was immunoSEQ multiplex PCR, while the TCRdb copy is restricted to in-frame clones and leaves out a portion. Of about 270,000 clones in the sample, roughly 86% were seen once. The sequenced material came from PBMCs or T cells enriched from blood (not recorded which). These receptors were obtained from a woman between 18 and 30 years old who had recovered from COVID-19.

J is TRBJ2-7 and V is TRBV2, with 9 bases that match TRBD1. CDR1 is SNHLY and CDR2 is FYNNEI in the germline V gene. The CDR3 has 15 residues. The ends lost 6 bases at V and 6 bases at J; junction bases unmatched: 12. As DNA, the CDR3 is TGTGCCAGCAGGGAATTACCGGGACAGGGTCGCGAGCAGTACTTC. Its protein is CASRELPGQGREQYF.

J is TRBJ2-5 and V is TRBV9; TRBD1 matches at 7 bases. Trimming took 0 bases from V and 2 from J; bases not matched to a gene: 13. Looked up from germline, CDR1 is SGDLS and CDR2 is YYNGEE. The CDR3 has 18 amino acids. The CDR3 region is CASSVATTRTGPQETQYF. The CDR3 DNA reads TGTGCCAGCAGCGTAGCTACCACCCGGACAGGTCCGCAAGAGACCCAGTACTTC.

This clone was observed a handful of times. The chain carries TRBV15 and TRBJ1-5, with a weak D call TRBD1 (6 bases). Germline V gives CDR1 LNHNV, CDR2 YYDKDF (reference sequence). Trimming pared 1 base from V and 7 bases from J, leaving 11 bases between. This CDR3 contains 14 residues. The DNA of the CDR3 is TGTGCCACCAGCAGAGGGACAGCTCTGCAGCCCCAGCATTTT. It is translated as CATSRGTALQPQHF. The entire variable domain, with the rest obtained from reference TRBV15 and TRBJ1-5, is as follows: DAMVIQNPRYQVTQFGKPVTLSCSQTLNHNVMYWYQQKSSQAPKLLFHYYDKDFNNEADTPDNFQSRRPNTSFCFLDIRSPGLGDTAMYLCATSRGTALQPQHFGDGTRLSIL.

This clone was recorded only once. The rearrangement uses TRBV2 and TRBJ1-3; a weak D match, TRBD1 (5 bases). Per germline, CDR1 SNHLY and CDR2 FYNNEI. The CDR3 is made up of 15 amino acids. V lost 10 bases, J lost 0 bases, and 16 bases lay in between. The CDR3 bases are TGTGCCACGGAGGGGATTTTCCGCTCTGGAAACACCATATATTTT. Its protein is CATEGIFRSGNTIYF.

The chain links TRBV30 to TRBJ2-5; perhaps TRBD2 as D (7 bases). Germline CDR1 is GTSNPN and CDR2 is SVGIG (reference sequence). The V end was cut by 0 bases, the J end by 2 bases, with 10 bases between. The CDR3 consists of 14 residues. In DNA form, the CDR3 reads TGTGCCTGGAGTGTACGGGGGGCTCAAGAGACCCAGTACTTC. It is translated as CAWSVRGAQETQYF.

V is TRBV7-8 and J is TRBJ1-6; 10 bases map to TRBD1. There are 17 residues in the CDR3. J was trimmed by 2 bases and V by 5 bases; bases with no gene match: 6. Germline V gene data show CDR1 as SGHVS and CDR2 as FQNEAQ. CDR3 region: CASSPRGTGAYNSPLHF. The CDR3 region has the DNA TGTGCCAGCAGCCCCAGAGGGACAGGGGCCTATAATTCACCCCTCCACTTT.

This clone has a handful of counts. The chain links TRBV5-1 to TRBJ2-7, with D tentatively TRBD2 (5 bases). In germline, CDR1 is SGHRS, CDR2 YFSETQ. Trimming took 0 bases from V and 6 from J, leaving 10 bases between them. The CDR3 sequence is 13 residues long. CDR3 DNA: TGCGCCAGCAGCTTGGTCCTAGCCAGCGAGCAGTACTTC. Protein sequence: CASSLVLASEQYF.

The V gene is TRBV18, the J gene TRBJ1-1; D perhaps matches TRBD1 (6 bases). The CDR3 extends over 14 amino acids. Trimming cost V 6 bases and J 4 bases, with 15 bases left between them. Germline V gene data show CDR1 as KGHSH and CDR2 as LQKENI. The CDR3 reads CASSTKTGTTEAFF. The CDR3, as DNA: TGTGCCAGCTCCACAAAAACAGGGACCACTGAAGCTTTCTTT. Full variable domain (remainder filled in from reference TRBV18 and TRBJ1-1): NAGVMQNPRHLVRRRGQEARLRCSPMKGHSHVYWYRQLPEEGLKFMVYLQKENIIDESGMPKERFSAEFPKEGPSILRIQQVVRGDSAAYFCASSTKTGTTEAFFGQGTRLTVV.

This clone was detected only a few times. The gene calls are TRBV28 and TRBJ1-5; TRBD1 might be the D (6 bases). This CDR3 is 15 amino acids long. Trimming cost V 6 bases and J 0 bases, with 12 bases left between them. Germline loops: CDR1 MDHEN, CDR2 SYDVKM. CDR3 region: CASSGQPHSNQPQHF. The CDR3 DNA sequence: TGTGCCAGCAGCGGACAGCCCCATAGCAATCAGCCCCAGCATTTT.

The chain is built from TRBV7-2 and TRBJ1-2; 8 nucleotides agree with TRBD1. The CDR3 length is 15 residues. The trim removed 0 bases at V and 4 bases at J, leaving 4 bases unmatched. Germline CDR1 and CDR2: SGHTA and FQGNSA. DNA of the CDR3: TGTGCCAGCAGCTTAGCGCCGGGACAGGCCTATGGCTACACCTTC. Protein sequence: CASSLAPGQAYGYTF.

V is TRBV7-2 and J is TRBJ2-3; D ambiguous. Per the germline V gene, CDR1 is SGHTA and CDR2 is FQGNSA. Trimming took 1 base from V and 2 from J, leaving 10 bases between them. This CDR3 has 15 residues. The CDR3, as DNA: TGTGCCAGCAGCTTAGGGGCTATAAACACAGATACGCAGTATTTT. Translated: CASSLGAINTDTQYF.

This chain uses TRBV18 with TRBJ1-6; 7 nucleotides line up with TRBD1. Germline CDR1 reads KGHSH; CDR2 reads LQKENI. The J segment lost 7 bases and the V segment lost 8 bases, leaving 5 bases of the junction unmatched. CDR3 length: 13 amino acids. In nucleotides, the CDR3 is TGTGCCAGCACCGGACAGGAAAATTCACCCCTCCACTTT. Translating it yields CASTGQENSPLHF.

The genes are TRBV2 and TRBJ1-2, with a tentative D call TRBD1 (5 bases). This CDR3 has 13 amino acids. The V and J ends lost 6 bases and 2 bases respectively, with 10 bases between them. Germline V gives CDR1 SNHLY, CDR2 FYNNEI. CDR3 coding DNA: TGTGCCAGCAGGGAGACAGAGAACTATGGCTACACCTTC. Translation gives CASRETENYGYTF.

The gene calls are TRBV5-5 and TRBJ2-1; D gene unclear. This CDR3 has 14 residues. V was clipped by 0 bases and J by 3 bases, with 7 bases between them. In germline, CDR1 is SGHKS, CDR2 YYEKEE (reference sequence). The CDR3 is CASSLVANYNEQFF. In nucleotides, the CDR3 is TGTGCCAGCAGCTTGGTGGCCAACTACAATGAGCAGTTCTTC.